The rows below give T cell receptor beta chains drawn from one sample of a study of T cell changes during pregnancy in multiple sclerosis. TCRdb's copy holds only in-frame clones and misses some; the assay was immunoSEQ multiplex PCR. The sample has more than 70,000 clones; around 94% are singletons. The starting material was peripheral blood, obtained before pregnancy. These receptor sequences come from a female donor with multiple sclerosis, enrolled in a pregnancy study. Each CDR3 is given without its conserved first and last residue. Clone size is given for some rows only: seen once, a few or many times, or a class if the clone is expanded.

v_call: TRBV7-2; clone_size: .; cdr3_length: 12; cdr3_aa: ASSPGTGGYEQY
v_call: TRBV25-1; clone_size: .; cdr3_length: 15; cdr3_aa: ASSAAGGLGSRNIQY
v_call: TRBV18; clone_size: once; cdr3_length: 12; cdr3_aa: ASSPGEIGETQY
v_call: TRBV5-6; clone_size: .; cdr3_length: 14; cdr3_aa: ASTPNKGRGLYEQY
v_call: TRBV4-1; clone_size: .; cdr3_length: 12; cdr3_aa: ASSQEIVSDTQY
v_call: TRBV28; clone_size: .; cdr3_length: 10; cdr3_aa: ATLYDSYEQY
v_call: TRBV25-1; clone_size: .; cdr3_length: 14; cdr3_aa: ASSDPLGNRGTEAF
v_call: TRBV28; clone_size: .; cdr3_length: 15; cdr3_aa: ASSPGTGRTGANVLT
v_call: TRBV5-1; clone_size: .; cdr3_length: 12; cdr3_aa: ASTLTTGGGIQY
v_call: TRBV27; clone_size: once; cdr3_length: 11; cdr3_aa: ASSFTGYHEQY
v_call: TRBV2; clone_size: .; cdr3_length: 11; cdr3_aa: ASTGTPSYEQY
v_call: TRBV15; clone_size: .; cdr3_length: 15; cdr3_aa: ATSRGGDRGSNQPQH
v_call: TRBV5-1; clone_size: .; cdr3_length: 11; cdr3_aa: ASSLAGTTEQF
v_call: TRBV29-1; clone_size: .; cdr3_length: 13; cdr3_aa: SVVWTSSSTGELF
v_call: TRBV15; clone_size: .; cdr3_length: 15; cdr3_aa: ATSRPTLQGLTYGYT
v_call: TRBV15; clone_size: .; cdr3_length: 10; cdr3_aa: ATSIFFETQY
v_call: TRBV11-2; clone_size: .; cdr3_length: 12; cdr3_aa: ASSPFVGGDEQY
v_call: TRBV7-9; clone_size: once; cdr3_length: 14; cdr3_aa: ASSRTSGGPRETQY
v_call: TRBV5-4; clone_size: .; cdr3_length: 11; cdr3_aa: ASSDNTLYGYT
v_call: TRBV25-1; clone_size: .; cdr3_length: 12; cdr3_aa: ASSEGTGYNEQF
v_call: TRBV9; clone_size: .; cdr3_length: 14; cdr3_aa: ASSPIQANPPFEQY
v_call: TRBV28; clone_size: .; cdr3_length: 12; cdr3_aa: ASRTLPGTDTQY
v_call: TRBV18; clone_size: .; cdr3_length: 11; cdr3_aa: ASSLQGGETQY
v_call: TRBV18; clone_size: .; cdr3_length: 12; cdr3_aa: ASSPRTVNQPQH
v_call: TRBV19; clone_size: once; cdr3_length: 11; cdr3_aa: ASSWEDRYEQY
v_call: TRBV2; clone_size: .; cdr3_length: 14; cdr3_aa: ASRTGVAGSQETQY
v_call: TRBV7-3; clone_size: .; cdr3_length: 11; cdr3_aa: ASSLYLEGEQY
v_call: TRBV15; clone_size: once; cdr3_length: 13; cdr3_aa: ATSSGTGGTYGYT
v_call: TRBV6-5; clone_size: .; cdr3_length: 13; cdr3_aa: ASSRDRGSGNTIY
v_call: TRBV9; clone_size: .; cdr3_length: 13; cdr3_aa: ASSVGGRGTGELF
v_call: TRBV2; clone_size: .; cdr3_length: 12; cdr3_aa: ASRPGLAIYEQY
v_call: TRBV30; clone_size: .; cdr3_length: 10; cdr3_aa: AWKRIGGEQF
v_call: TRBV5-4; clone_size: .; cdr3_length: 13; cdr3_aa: ASRPGSGRSNEQY
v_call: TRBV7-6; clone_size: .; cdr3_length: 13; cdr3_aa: ASSPQQGRDTEAF
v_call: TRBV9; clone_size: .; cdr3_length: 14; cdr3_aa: ASSPRPGAVQETQY
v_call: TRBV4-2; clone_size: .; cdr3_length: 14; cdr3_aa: ASSQRPPGANEKLF
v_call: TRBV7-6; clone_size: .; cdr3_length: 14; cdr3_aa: ASSSMGQGPYNEQF
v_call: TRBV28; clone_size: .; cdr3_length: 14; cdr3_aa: ASTSSQAGGTDTQY
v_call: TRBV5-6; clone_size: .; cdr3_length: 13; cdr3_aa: ASSLELAADNEQF
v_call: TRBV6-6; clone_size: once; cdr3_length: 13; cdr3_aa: ASSGLAGNHNEQF
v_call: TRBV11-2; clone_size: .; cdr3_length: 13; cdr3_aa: ASSPDGDSNQPQH
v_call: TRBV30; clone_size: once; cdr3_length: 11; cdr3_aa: ASDGDSNQPQH
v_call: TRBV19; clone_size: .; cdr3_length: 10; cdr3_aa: ASKRGSNEQF
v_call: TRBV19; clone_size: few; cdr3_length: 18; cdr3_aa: ASSIDLRGTRSTGANVLT
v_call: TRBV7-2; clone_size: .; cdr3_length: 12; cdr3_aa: ASSSTGFQETQY
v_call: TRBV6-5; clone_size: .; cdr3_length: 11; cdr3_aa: ASSYRGDTEAF
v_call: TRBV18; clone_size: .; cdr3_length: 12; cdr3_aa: ASSPQGASTEAF
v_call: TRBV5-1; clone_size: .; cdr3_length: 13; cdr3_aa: ASTPNGQGAIGYT
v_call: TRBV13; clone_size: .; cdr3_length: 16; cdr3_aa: ASSHGTSGKGRPYEQY
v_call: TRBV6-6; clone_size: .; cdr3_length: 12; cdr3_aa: ASWDRAGGETQY
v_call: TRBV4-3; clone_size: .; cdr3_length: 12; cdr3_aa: ASSQTDYTGELF
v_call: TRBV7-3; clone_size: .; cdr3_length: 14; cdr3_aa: ASSLFEAANTGELF
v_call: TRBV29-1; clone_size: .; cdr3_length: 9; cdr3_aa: SVDHPRTQY
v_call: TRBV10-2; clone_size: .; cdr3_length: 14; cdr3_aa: ASSGSGLAGTGELF